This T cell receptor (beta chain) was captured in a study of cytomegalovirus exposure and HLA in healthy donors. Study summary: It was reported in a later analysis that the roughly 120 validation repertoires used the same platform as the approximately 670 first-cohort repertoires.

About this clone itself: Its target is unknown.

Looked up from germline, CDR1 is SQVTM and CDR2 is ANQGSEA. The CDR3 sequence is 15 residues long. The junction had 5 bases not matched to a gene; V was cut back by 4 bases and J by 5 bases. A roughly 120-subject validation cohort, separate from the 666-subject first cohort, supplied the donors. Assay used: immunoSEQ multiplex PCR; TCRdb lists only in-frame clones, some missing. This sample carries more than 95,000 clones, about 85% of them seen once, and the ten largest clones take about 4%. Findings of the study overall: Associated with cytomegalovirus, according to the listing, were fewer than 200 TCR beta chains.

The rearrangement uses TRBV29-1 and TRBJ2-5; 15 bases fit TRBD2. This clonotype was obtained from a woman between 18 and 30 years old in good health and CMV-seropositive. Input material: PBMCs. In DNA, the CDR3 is TGCAGCGTTGGCGGGACTAGCGGGAGGTCGGAGACCCAGTACTTC. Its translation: CSVGGTSGRSETQYF.